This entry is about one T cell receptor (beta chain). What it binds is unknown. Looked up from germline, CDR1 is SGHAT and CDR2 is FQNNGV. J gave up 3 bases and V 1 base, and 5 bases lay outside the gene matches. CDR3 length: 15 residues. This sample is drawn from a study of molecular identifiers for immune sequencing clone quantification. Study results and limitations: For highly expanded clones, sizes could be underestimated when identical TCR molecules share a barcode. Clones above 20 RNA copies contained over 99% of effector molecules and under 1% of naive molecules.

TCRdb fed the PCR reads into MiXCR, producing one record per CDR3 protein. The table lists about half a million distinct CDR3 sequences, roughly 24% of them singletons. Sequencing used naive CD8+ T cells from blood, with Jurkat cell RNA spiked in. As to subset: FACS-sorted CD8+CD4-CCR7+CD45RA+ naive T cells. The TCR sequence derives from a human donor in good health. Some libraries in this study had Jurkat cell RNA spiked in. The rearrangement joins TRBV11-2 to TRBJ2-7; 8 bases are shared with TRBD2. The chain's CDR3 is CASSLVSAGGYEQYF. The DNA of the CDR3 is TGTGCCAGCAGCTTAGTGTCCGCGGGAGGCTACGAGCAGTACTTC.